This is a list of T cell receptor beta chains from one sample in a study of T cell clones after liver transplantation. Sequencing used immunoSEQ multiplex PCR; TCRdb keeps in-frame clones, though not all of them. The sample records about 120,000 clones, just over 90% being singletons. The sample consisted of CD4+ T cells from blood, taken 12 months after liver transplant. Receptors originate from a human patient who received a liver transplant. The graft donor may have contributed some T cells. Both conserved end residues are part of each CDR3. D genes are given only for firm matches. The size of a clone is reported for some rows only, either as once, few or many, or as a class for expanded clones.

v_gene	d_gene	abundance	j_gene	CDR3nt	CDR3aa
TRBV28	.	.	TRBJ2-6	TGTGCCAGCAGTTCCCACGAGGCGGGTGGGGCCAACGTCCTGACTTTC	CASSSHEAGGANVLTF
TRBV4-3	TRBD2	.	TRBJ2-7	TGCGCCAGCAGCCAAAGGGCCCCTAGCGGACAAATTGATCTTTACGAGCAGTACTTC	CASSQRAPSGQIDLYEQYF
TRBV5-1	.	.	TRBJ1-1	TGCGCCAGCAGCTTGCAGGAGAACACTGAAGCTTTCTTT	CASSLQENTEAFF
TRBV5-6	.	few	TRBJ1-5	TGTGCCAGCAGCTTACAGGGTGAGGGTCAGCCCCAGCATTTT	CASSLQGEGQPQHF
TRBV15	.	.	TRBJ2-3	TGTGCCTCTGCGGACAGACCCACAGATACGCAGTATTTT	CASADRPTDTQYF
TRBV9	.	.	TRBJ1-4	TGTGCCAGCAGCGTAGGGGGCGCAACTAATGAAAAACTGTTTTTT	CASSVGGATNEKLFF
TRBV30	.	.	TRBJ2-7	TGTGCCTGGAGTGTCACAATCACCTACGAGCAGTACTTC	CAWSVTITYEQYF
TRBV28	.	.	TRBJ2-7	TGTGCCAGCACCCAGCGGCTCTTCTACGAGCAGTACTTC	CASTQRLFYEQYF
TRBV7-2	TRBD1	.	TRBJ2-7	TGTGCCAGCAGCTTAGCTTCGGCAGGGGGCATTTGGGAGCAGTACTTC	CASSLASAGGIWEQYF
TRBV7-9	TRBD2	.	TRBJ2-1	TGTGCCAGCAGCTTAGTCGGGGAGGGCTCCTACAATGAGCAGTTCTTC	CASSLVGEGSYNEQFF
TRBV7-2	TRBD1	.	TRBJ2-3	TGTGCCAGCAGCCCCAGGGACAGATTCACAGATACGCAGTATTTT	CASSPRDRFTDTQYF
TRBV6-5	.	.	TRBJ1-5	TGTGCCAGCAGTAGGGACAAATGGGGCAATCAGCCCCAGCATTTT	CASSRDKWGNQPQHF
TRBV5-5	.	once	TRBJ2-1	TGTGCCAGCAGCTTGATTCCAGACAATGAGCAGTTCTTC	CASSLIPDNEQFF
TRBV28	TRBD1	.	TRBJ2-7	TGTGCCAGCATTCCTCCCCCGGGACAGGGATACTACGAGCAGTACTTC	CASIPPPGQGYYEQYF
TRBV6-5	.	.	TRBJ1-3	TGTGCCAGCAGACGAACGGTCCTAACCGGTAACACCATATATTTT	CASRRTVLTGNTIYF
TRBV18	.	.	TRBJ2-2	TGTGCCAGCTCACAACAGATAACCGGGGAGCTGTTTTTT	CASSQQITGELFF
TRBV19	.	.	TRBJ1-5	TGTGCCAGTAGTATTTCAGGTAACAATCAGCCCCAGCATTTT	CASSISGNNQPQHF
TRBV11-2	TRBD2	once	TRBJ2-5	TGTGCCAGCAGCCCGCTACTAGCGGACTCCAGGACCCAGTACTTC	CASSPLLADSRTQYF
TRBV2	.	.	TRBJ2-4	TGTGCCAGCGCTTGGGATCTAGCCAAAAACATTCAGTACTTC	CASAWDLAKNIQYF
TRBV10-3	.	medium-sized	TRBJ2-1	TGTGCCATCAGTGAGGGGGACGCGAGCTCCTACAATGAGCAGTTCTTC	CAISEGDASSYNEQFF
TRBV6-1	TRBD1	.	TRBJ2-3	TGTGCCGGACAGGGAGTGATGAGCACAGATACGCAGTATTTT	CAGQGVMSTDTQYF
TRBV5-1	.	.	TRBJ1-4	TGCGCCAGCAGCTCCGGGGACGGAACTAATGAAAAACTGTTTTTT	CASSSGDGTNEKLFF
TRBV2	TRBD2	.	TRBJ2-5	TGTGCCAGCAGTGCCCAACTAGCGGGACCTGCAGGGCAAGAGACCCAGTACTTC	CASSAQLAGPAGQETQYF